The 21 T cell receptor beta chains below come from one sample, sequenced in a study of beta chain features in type 1 diabetes. Reverse transcribing all isolated RNA meant expressed TCRB transcripts were sequenced. Data came from immunoSEQ multiplex PCR; TCRdb stores just in-frame clones and leaves some out. The data show nearly 350,000 clones, with around 7.6% seen just once and 0.44% held by the top ten. The sequenced sample was central memory CD4+ T cells from blood. The origin of the receptors is a woman in her late teens or twenties in good health.

This clone was seen more than once but under ten times. The rearrangement uses TRBV7-9 and TRBJ1-1; D gene unclear. This CDR3 has 14 residues. The V gene lost 3 bases and the J gene lost 2 bases, with 10 bases spanning the gap. CDR1 and CDR2 (germline): SEHNR, FQNEAQ (reference sequence). The CDR3 DNA reads as TGTGCCAGCAGCTTGTCGGCACTAAACACTGAAGCTTTCTTT. Translated: CASSLSALNTEAFF. Variable domain in full (rest from reference TRBV7-9 and TRBJ1-1): DTGVSQNPRHKITKRGQNVTFRCDPISEHNRLYWYRQTLGQGPEFLTYFQNEAQLEKSRLLSDRFSAERPKGSFSTLEIQRTEQGDSAMYLCASSLSALNTEAFFGQGTRLTVV.

This chain uses TRBV2 with TRBJ1-5; 12 nucleotides agree with TRBD1. This CDR3 region has 20 residues. Germline V lookup: CDR1 SNHLY, CDR2 FYNNEI. The trim removed 5 bases at V and 2 bases at J, leaving 16 bases unmatched. DNA of the CDR3: TGTGCCAGCAGTTACCCGTTGGGACAGGGGGCATCAGTCGGCAATCAGCCCCAGCATTTT. Translated, it gives CASSYPLGQGASVGNQPQHF.

This clone has a count of ten or more. The chain combines TRBV11-3 with TRBJ2-1; D gene ambiguous. Trimming pared 4 bases from V and 9 bases from J, leaving 7 bases between. The CDR3 loop spans 11 amino acids. Germline V gene data show CDR1 as SGHNT and CDR2 as YENEEA. CDR3 region: CASSSKGEQFF. The CDR3 DNA follows: TGTGCCAGCAGCTCAAAAGGTGAGCAGTTCTTC. Drawing the rest from reference TRBV11-3 and TRBJ2-1, the complete variable domain is EAGVVQSPRYKIIEKKQPVAFWCNPISGHNTLYWYLQNLGQGPELLIRYENEEAVDDSQLPKDRFSAERLKGVDSTLKIQPAELGDSAVYLCASSSKGEQFFGPGTRLTVL.

This clone was seen only a few times. The chain couples TRBV5-1 to TRBJ2-5; no reliable D call. This CDR3 is 13 amino acids long. Germline-derived CDR1 and CDR2 are SGHRS and YFSETQ. V lost 3 bases, J lost 5 bases, and 11 bases lay in between. CDR3 residues: CASSSGRPETQYF. Here the CDR3 DNA reads TGCGCCAGCAGCTCTGGACGTCCGGAGACCCAGTACTTC. Variable domain in full (rest from reference TRBV5-1 and TRBJ2-5): KAGVTQTPRYLIKTRGQQVTLSCSPISGHRSVSWYQQTPGQGLQFLFEYFSETQRNKGNFPGRFSGRQFSNSRSEMNVSTLELGDSALYLCASSSGRPETQYFGPGTRLLVL.

The chain joins TRBV5-8 to TRBJ2-1, with 12 bases identical to TRBD2. Trimming removed 4 bases from V and 14 bases from J; junction bases left unmatched: 16. There are 16 residues in the CDR3. Per germline, CDR1 SGHTS and CDR2 YDEGEE. The CDR3 DNA is TGTGCCAGCAGCAAAGCAGTAATTCTAGCGGGAGGGTCGGAGTTCTTC. Translated: CASSKAVILAGGSEFF.

This clone was recorded a few times. Germline is not matched at one junction end, which may reflect a read error. V gene TRBV6-1 combines with J gene TRBJ2-5; 14 nucleotides line up with TRBD2. CDR1 MNHNS and CDR2 SASEGT come from the germline V gene. The CDR3 is made up of 16 amino acids. The CDR3 here is CAISDPTSGREETQYF. CDR3 nucleotide sequence: TGTGCCATCAGTGACCCGACTAGCGGGAGGGAAGAGACCCAGTACTTC.

This clone was observed a few times. This rearrangement joins TRBV11-2 to TRBJ1-5; possibly TRBD1 for D (6 bases). Per the germline V gene, CDR1 is SGHAT and CDR2 is FQNNGV. Trimming stripped 5 bases from V and 3 bases from J, with 17 bases between. The CDR3 totals 16 residues. The CDR3 region is CASSQERAGANQPQHF. The DNA of the CDR3 is TGTGCCAGCAGCCAAGAAAGGGCAGGGGCCAATCAGCCCCAGCATTTT.

The chain has TRBV4-2 and TRBJ2-1; D possibly corresponds to TRBD1 (6 bases). The V and J ends lost 4 bases and 2 bases respectively, with 18 bases between them. The germline gives CDR1 LGHNA, CDR2 YNFKEQ. The length of the CDR3 is 17 residues. Here the CDR3 DNA reads TGTGCCAGCAGCCCAAGAGGGACACGAACGACCTACAATGAGCAGTTCTTC. Translating it yields CASSPRGTRTTYNEQFF.

This clone was counted a few times. This sequence joins TRBV30 and TRBJ2-1; D unclear. This CDR3 is 15 amino acids long. V was shortened by 0 bases and J by 0 bases, with 9 bases between the two germline ends. CDR1 GTSNPN and CDR2 SVGIG come from the germline V gene (reference sequence). CDR3 coding DNA: TGTGCCTGGAGTGTCGAAGCGAGCTCCTACAATGAGCAGTTCTTC. Translation gives CAWSVEASSYNEQFF.

V is TRBV4-1 and J is TRBJ2-7; 10 nucleotides line up with TRBD2. CDR3 length: 16 residues. CDR1 MGHRA and CDR2 YSYEKL come from the germline V gene. V dropped 3 bases and J dropped 4; count of bases not matched to a gene: 9. Written as DNA, the CDR3 is TGCGCCAGCAGCCAGACTAGCGGGCCATCCCTTTACGAGCAGTACTTC. Amino acids: CASSQTSGPSLYEQYF.

V gene TRBV5-1 combines with J gene TRBJ2-5; D may be TRBD2 (5 bases). This CDR3 region has 15 residues. The germline CDR1 and CDR2 sequences are SGHRS and YFSETQ. V was trimmed by 2 bases and J by 5 bases, leaving 16 bases between them. DNA of the CDR3: TGCGCCAGCAGCTTAACCCGGGGTGATTTGGAGACCCAGTACTTC. It translates to CASSLTRGDLETQYF. The full variable domain, its missing parts supplied by reference TRBV5-1 and TRBJ2-5, is KAGVTQTPRYLIKTRGQQVTLSCSPISGHRSVSWYQQTPGQGLQFLFEYFSETQRNKGNFPGRFSGRQFSNSRSEMNVSTLELGDSALYLCASSLTRGDLETQYFGPGTRLLVL.

This clone was recorded a few times. J is TRBJ2-5 and V is TRBV27; D is perhaps TRBD1 or TRBD2 (6 bases each). CDR1 MNHEY and CDR2 SMNVEV come from the germline V gene (reference sequence). The CDR3 is 13 residues long. Trimming removed 6 bases from V and 5 bases from J, with 13 bases in between. The CDR3 nucleotides are TGTGCCAGCAGCCCGGGGGCGTGGGAGACCCAGTACTTC. It codes for CASSPGAWETQYF.

In this sample, this clone turned up a few times. The J gene is TRBJ2-1, the V gene TRBV18; D gene unclear. Germline CDR1 KGHSH, CDR2 LQKENI. Trimming took off 5 bases at V and 5 bases at J, with 10 bases between the two ends. This CDR3 has 13 amino acids. The DNA for the CDR3 is TGTGCCAGCTCAAGTATACGGAACAATGAGCAGTTCTTC. Its translation is CASSSIRNNEQFF.

Worth noting for this clone: At one end, the junction sequence differs from germline, possibly due to a read error. The V gene is TRBV7-7, the J gene TRBJ2-1; maybe TRBD1 (5 bases). CDR3 length equals 13 residues. Germline CDR1 reads SSHAT; CDR2 reads FNYEAQ (reference sequence). The CDR3 loop reads CASSLGAGNEQFF. The DNA of the CDR3 is TGTGCTAGCAGCTTAGGGGCTGGCAATGAGCAGTTCTTC.

The chain uses TRBV9 and TRBJ2-1; D is perhaps TRBD2 (6 bases). CDR3 size: 13 residues. Germline CDR1 and CDR2: SGDLS and YYNGEE. The V and J ends lost 0 bases and 12 bases respectively, with 13 bases between them. The CDR3 DNA reads as TGTGCCAGCAGCGTAGAGGAGGGTTTAGCGCAGTTCTTC. Protein: CASSVEEGLAQFF. The full variable domain, with the rest looked up from reference TRBV9 and TRBJ2-1, is DSGVTQTPKHLITATGQRVTLRCSPRSGDLSVYWYQQSLDQGLQFLIQYYNGEERAKGNILERFSAQQFPDLHSELNLSSLELGDSALYFCASSVEEGLAQFFGPGTRLTVL.

There are many counts of this clone. The genes are TRBV4-1 and TRBJ2-2; D is possibly TRBD2 (5 bases). The V end was cut by 0 bases, the J end by 8 bases, with 16 bases between. In germline, CDR1 is MGHRA, CDR2 YSYEKL. This CDR3 is built from 16 residues. In DNA, the CDR3 is TGCGCCAGCAGCCAAGATCCGGGAAGAGGATTGGGGGAGCTGTTTTTT. Protein product: CASSQDPGRGLGELFF.

Note on this clone: This likely came from a read error, as a far larger clone is one base away. The chain uses TRBV27 and TRBJ2-6; 8 nucleotides match TRBD1. CDR1 MNHEY and CDR2 SMNVEV come from the germline V gene (reference sequence). The CDR3 is 16 amino acids. The CDR3 region is CACRTVTGAGANVLTF. The CDR3 DNA is TGTGCCTGCAGAACGGTGACAGGGGCTGGGGCCAACGTCCTGACTTTC.

Only a few counts were recorded for this clone. This chain joins TRBV6-6 and TRBJ2-7, with D unresolved. Germline CDR1 is MNHNY and CDR2 is SVGAGI (reference sequence). The CDR3 consists of 12 residues. Trimming removed 4 bases at V and 1 base at J, with 5 bases between. CDR3 in DNA: TGTGCCAGCAGTTCGCTATCCTACGAGCAGTACTTC. Its protein product is CASSSLSYEQYF.

This chain joins TRBV5-1 and TRBJ2-4; weak D call: TRBD1 (5 bases). V was clipped by 0 bases and J by 8 bases, with 12 bases between them. Germline V gene lookup returns CDR1 SGHRS and CDR2 YFSETQ. The CDR3 runs to 14 residues. This chain's CDR3 is CASSLGQGVHIQYF. CDR3 DNA sequence: TGCGCCAGCAGCTTGGGTCAGGGCGTTCACATTCAGTACTTC.

This clone came up a few times. J is TRBJ2-3 and V is TRBV15; D is unresolved. The germline CDR1 and CDR2 sequences are LNHNV and YYDKDF (reference sequence). The CDR3 spans 14 residues. The V end was cut by 6 bases, the J end by 2 bases, with 12 bases between. The chain's CDR3 is CATSRSSFTDTQYF. CDR3 sequence (DNA): TGTGCCACCAGTCGGAGCTCCTTCACAGATACGCAGTATTTT.

This clone was counted only a few times. The rearrangement links TRBV7-2 to TRBJ1-2; tentative D call: TRBD1 (5 bases). The length of the CDR3 is 11 residues. V shed 5 bases and J shed 6 bases, with 7 bases lying between them. CDR1 SGHTA and CDR2 FQGNSA come from the germline V gene. The CDR3 sequence: CASSQDNGYTF. DNA for the CDR3: TGTGCCAGCAGCCAGGACAATGGCTACACCTTC.